The 15 T cell receptor beta chains below all came from one sample that was sequenced in a study of blood T cells in healthy people across ages. PCR was performed a second time for about 7 to 11 cycles using a sample-barcoded 5' primer and a J-beta primer mix. TCRdb re-derived calls from the 5' RACE reads in MiXCR, one entry per CDR3 protein. The data hold fewer than 800,000 distinct CDR3 sequences, with 20% to 25% observed a single time. This same sample was also taken into another study, of T cells of mothers and their children.

Sequencing was carried out using blood. Every receptor here comes from a boy younger than 18 in good health.

The chain is built from TRBV5-6 and TRBJ2-1; 7 bases agree with TRBD2. The CDR3 sequence is 14 residues long. Trimming cost V 4 bases and J 7 bases; bases outside gene matches: 8. The germline V gene has CDR1 SGHDT and CDR2 YYEEEE. CDR3 loop: CASSQGWGGNEQFF. The CDR3 DNA follows: TGTGCCAGCAGCCAGGGATGGGGGGGGAATGAGCAGTTCTTC.

This clonotype was counted a few times. This rearrangement joins TRBV28 to TRBJ2-1; D gene uncertain. This CDR3 contains 12 residues. CDR1 is MDHEN and CDR2 is SYDVKM in the germline V gene. Trimming removed 2 bases from V and 8 bases from J, with 7 bases in between. CDR3 region: CASSLSQDEQFF. The CDR3 nucleotides read TGTGCCAGCAGTTTAAGTCAAGATGAGCAGTTCTTC.

J is TRBJ2-5 and V is TRBV20-1, with TRBD2 matching over 8 bases. The J call may be in error: the DNA end matches TRBJ2-1 better. The CDR3 is 15 amino acids. CDR1 DFQATT and CDR2 SNEGSKA come from the germline V gene (reference sequence). CDR3 DNA sequence: TGCAGTGCTAGAGATTTAGCGGGAAGTAGGAATGAGCAGTTCTTC. Encoded protein: CSARDLAGSRNEQFF.

The chain carries TRBV20-1 and TRBJ1-5, with a possible D match to TRBD1 (5 bases). The CDR3 has 15 amino acids. In germline, CDR1 is DFQATT, CDR2 SNEGSKA (reference sequence). V lost 2 bases, J lost 5 bases, and 16 bases lay in between. The CDR3 bases are TGCAGTGCTAGAAGCTTGGGGGAGAACCATCAGCCCCAGCATTTT. Its translation is CSARSLGENHQPQHF.

V and J are TRBV28 and TRBJ1-1; D not resolved. The germline V gene has CDR1 MDHEN and CDR2 SYDVKM. V lost 6 bases to trimming and J lost 6 bases, with 11 bases between them. This CDR3 is 12 amino acids long. The CDR3 DNA sequence: TGTGCCAGCAGCCCAGATAATGCTGAAGCTTTCTTT. It translates to CASSPDNAEAFF.

Only a few counts were recorded for this clonotype. The rearrangement uses TRBV29-1 and TRBJ2-7, with D perhaps matching TRBD2 (6 bases). Germline V gene lookup returns CDR1 SQVTM and CDR2 ANQGSEA. Trimming took 6 bases from V and 8 from J, leaving 20 bases between them. The CDR3 spans 13 residues. The CDR3 DNA reads TGCAGCGTCGAGGGCGGGATAATCGATCAGCAGTACTTC. Amino acid sequence: CSVEGGIIDQQYF.

The chain recombines TRBV18 with TRBJ2-2; 8 bases align to TRBD2. Germline lookup yields CDR1 KGHSH and CDR2 LQKENI. The CDR3 is 16 residues long. V shed 3 bases, J shed 3 bases, and the junction held 6 bases outside the gene matches. In nucleotides, the CDR3 is TGTGCCAGCTCACCTTTACTAGCGGCTTACACCGGGGAGCTGTTTTTT. Its protein product is CASSPLLAAYTGELFF.

J is TRBJ2-3 and V is TRBV2; D is perhaps TRBD2 (6 bases). CDR1 is SNHLY and CDR2 is FYNNEI in the germline V gene. The CDR3 runs 15 residues. With 4 bases removed from V and 2 bases from J, the gap between germline ends came to 13 bases. CDR3: CASSVSRGLTDTQYF. The CDR3 DNA reads as TGTGCCAGCAGTGTATCGCGGGGACTCACAGATACGCAGTATTTT. The full variable domain, its missing parts supplied by reference TRBV2 and TRBJ2-3, is EPEVTQTPSHQVTQMGQEVILRCVPISNHLYFYWYRQILGQKVEFLVSFYNNEISEKSEIFDDQFSVERPDGSNFTLKIRSTKLEDSAMYFCASSVSRGLTDTQYFGPGTRLTVL.

CDR3 loop: CASSVTADTQYF. CDR3 nucleotide sequence: TGTGCCAGCTCTGTAACGGCAGATACGCAGTATTTT. J is TRBJ2-3 and V is TRBV18; D is uncertain. The germline CDR1 and CDR2 sequences are KGHSH and LQKENI. The CDR3 spans 12 residues. V lost 6 bases and J 4 bases, leaving 8 bases between the germline ends.

This clonotype was observed a handful of times. The DNA of the CDR3 is TGTGCCAGCAGGGCGCGGACAGGCAACATAGGCGATACGCAGTATTTT. Amino acids: CASRARTGNIGDTQYF. The chain is built from TRBV27 and TRBJ2-3, with TRBD1 matching over 7 bases. Germline assignment: CDR1 MNHEY and CDR2 SMNVEV (reference sequence). The length of the CDR3 is 16 residues. Trimming at V came to 6 bases and at J to 6 bases, leaving 15 bases not matched to a gene.

The genes are TRBV15 and TRBJ2-7, with D possibly matching TRBD1 (6 bases). The CDR3 covers 16 residues. V was cut by 2 bases and J by 0 bases, with 14 bases left in between. In germline, CDR1 is LNHNV, CDR2 YYDKDF (reference sequence). The CDR3 DNA sequence: TGTGCCACCAGCAGATCAAGACAGGATCCCTCCTACGAGCAGTACTTC. Translating gives CATSRSRQDPSYEQYF.

The rearrangement uses TRBV12-3 or TRBV12-4 and TRBJ2-1; D is possibly TRBD2 (5 bases). Between the trimmed V and J ends, which lost 6 bases and 7 bases, there was a span of 16 bases. The CDR3 totals 14 residues. CDR3 coding DNA: TGTGCCAGCAGGGGAGCATTCTCTCGGAATGAGCAGTTCTTC. Translating gives CASRGAFSRNEQFF.

This chain uses TRBV6-5 with TRBJ2-5, with a weak D call TRBD1 (6 bases). Looked up from germline, CDR1 is MNHEY and CDR2 is SVGAGI. The CDR3 is 15 amino acids. Trimming cost V 7 bases and J 4 bases, with 19 bases left between them. The DNA for the CDR3 is TGTGCCAGCACTAAGGACCTAGGGGACATAGAGACCCAGTACTTC. Protein sequence: CASTKDLGDIETQYF.

In its sample, this clonotype was seen a few times. The chain recombines TRBV2 with TRBJ2-2; D gene uncertain. The V gene lost 5 bases and the J gene lost 4 bases, with 11 bases spanning the gap. The CDR3 length is 14 residues. CDR1 and CDR2 from the germline V gene are SNHLY and FYNNEI. The CDR3 is CASSIRAVTGELFF. The CDR3 DNA reads as TGTGCCAGCAGTATAAGAGCTGTCACCGGGGAGCTGTTTTTT. The full variable domain, rest sourced from reference TRBV2 and TRBJ2-2, is EPEVTQTPSHQVTQMGQEVILRCVPISNHLYFYWYRQILGQKVEFLVSFYNNEISEKSEIFDDQFSVERPDGSNFTLKIRSTKLEDSAMYFCASSIRAVTGELFFGEGSRLTVL.

This clonotype was counted a few times. The chain carries TRBV4-3 and TRBJ2-5; D gene uncertain. The DNA end is a closer match to TRBJ2-7, so the J assignment may be wrong. Per germline, CDR1 LGHNA and CDR2 YSLEER. The CDR3 runs 15 residues. The CDR3 nucleotides read TGCGCCAGCAGCCAAGCGCCGGAACCTTCCTACGAGCAGTACTTC. As protein: CASSQAPEPSYEQYF.